Below are 31 T cell receptor beta chains sequenced from a single sample in a study of regulatory T cells in long-lasting Graves disease. Sequencing libraries for TCR beta were prepared with iRepertoire HTBI primers and Arm-PCR of CDR3 regions. A single record per CDR3 protein comes from TCRdb applying MiXCR to the multiplex PCR reads. Counted here are roughly 500,000 distinct CDR3 sequences, 12% occurring once; the ten biggest clones make up approximately 9%. Noted time point: newly diagnosed GD, antithyroid drugs for less than 3 months. Scientists built the TCR library using RNA that was extracted from PBMCs. A further study also used this sample, focusing on T cells in Graves' hyperthyroidism and ophthalmopathy.

This specimen was peripheral blood mononuclear cells (PBMCs), taken at new diagnosis, from a patient treated with antithyroid drugs. The receptor set was obtained from a woman aged 25-40 years with Graves disease.

This clonotype was counted ten times or more. The rearrangement uses TRBV24-1 and TRBJ2-1; 7 bases line up with TRBD2. This CDR3 is built from 14 residues. Germline loops: CDR1 KGHDR, CDR2 SFDVKD. V gave up 4 bases and J gave up 5 bases; unmatched junction bases: 4. CDR3: CATSEAGPDNEQFF. DNA of the CDR3: TGTGCCACCAGTGAAGCGGGGCCTGACAATGAGCAGTTCTTC.

This clonotype was observed many times. This chain joins TRBV7-3 and TRBJ1-5; D perhaps matches TRBD1 (6 bases). The CDR3 totals 17 residues. V was shortened by 1 base and J by 0 bases, with 13 bases between the two germline ends. In germline, CDR1 is SGHTA, CDR2 FQGTGA. The CDR3 coding sequence is TGTGCCAGCAGCTTAAACAGGGAATCACATAGCAATCAGCCCCAGCATTTT. Encoded protein: CASSLNRESHSNQPQHF.

This clonotype was detected many times. This chain connects TRBV18 to TRBJ2-5, with 11 bases identical to TRBD1. The CDR3 consists of 16 residues. Germline values: CDR1 KGHSH, CDR2 LQKENI. J was trimmed by 2 bases and V by 0 bases; bases with no gene match: 2. The CDR3 spells CASSPPGTGGQETQYF. CDR3 DNA: TGTGCCAGCTCACCACCCGGGACAGGGGGACAAGAGACCCAGTACTTC.

This clonotype was seen at least ten times. The rearrangement joins TRBV30 to TRBJ1-2; no definite D call. CDR3 length: 14 amino acids. V shed 1 base and J shed 2 bases, with 11 bases lying between them. The germline V gene encodes CDR1 GTSNPN and CDR2 SVGIG (reference sequence). This CDR3 reads CAWSEQNPNYGYTF. CDR3 DNA sequence: TGTGCCTGGAGTGAGCAGAATCCGAACTATGGCTACACCTTC.

This clonotype was observed many times. CDR3: CASSSRLAGDYNEQFF. The CDR3 coding sequence is TGTGCCAGTAGTTCAAGACTAGCGGGAGATTACAATGAGCAGTTCTTC. This chain connects TRBV19 to TRBJ2-1, with 12 bases that match TRBD2. Losses at the gene ends were 5 bases for V and 4 bases for J; bases not matched to a gene: 6. This CDR3 has 16 amino acids. Germline lookup yields CDR1 LNHDA and CDR2 SQIVND (reference sequence).

This clonotype has a handful of counts. The chain combines TRBV27 with TRBJ1-4, with 9 bases fitting TRBD1. V lost 5 bases, J lost 4 bases, and 8 bases stayed unmatched. Germline CDR1 is MNHEY and CDR2 is SMNVEV (reference sequence). The CDR3 runs 16 residues. The CDR3 protein is CASSQTGGGVNEKLFF. CDR3 sequence (DNA): TGTGCCAGCAGTCAGACAGGGGGGGGGGTTAATGAAAAACTGTTTTTT.

This clonotype was detected many times. This sequence joins TRBV7-2 and TRBJ2-7; D uncertain. The CDR3 has 14 amino acids. With 2 bases removed from V and 1 base from J, the gap between germline ends came to 9 bases. Germline CDR1 reads SGHTA; CDR2 reads FQGNSA. The CDR3 nucleotides are TGTGCCAGCAGCTTAAACAGCCCATCCTACGAGCAGTACTTC. Translating it yields CASSLNSPSYEQYF.

This clonotype was picked up many times. The CDR3 DNA follows: TGTGCCAGCAGTGAAGTGTTGGCAGTGAACACTGAAGCTTTCTTT. Translated: CASSEVLAVNTEAFF. This chain joins TRBV6-1 and TRBJ1-1; no clear D. This CDR3 comprises 15 residues. Trimming took off 1 base at V and 0 bases at J, with 9 bases between the two ends. Germline CDR1 MNHNS, CDR2 SASEGT.

In this sample, this clonotype turned up many times. The chain carries TRBV4-3 and TRBJ2-7; no firm D call. This CDR3 is 15 amino acids long. V dropped 0 bases and J dropped 3 bases, with 12 bases sitting between them. Germline V gene lookup returns CDR1 LGHNA and CDR2 YSLEER. CDR3 protein: CASSQEANDGYEQYF. The CDR3 DNA reads as TGCGCCAGCAGCCAAGAGGCCAATGACGGCTACGAGCAGTACTTC.

V usage is TRBV19 and J usage is TRBJ2-7, with 7 bases fitting TRBD2. Per germline, CDR1 LNHDA and CDR2 SQIVND (reference sequence). The CDR3 is 12 amino acids. After removal of 8 bases from V and 6 bases from J, the junction contained 7 bases not matched to a gene. Here the CDR3 reads CASGDYPGEQYF. The CDR3 DNA reads as TGTGCCAGTGGGGACTATCCGGGCGAGCAGTACTTC.

This clonotype was recorded at least ten times. V is TRBV12-3 or TRBV12-4 and J is TRBJ2-3; TRBD2 matches 14 bases. The CDR3 is 16 amino acids. J was trimmed by 4 bases and V by 3 bases; bases with no gene match: 3. CDR3 amino acids: CASSFGTSGSPDTQYF. In DNA form, the CDR3 reads TGTGCCAGCAGTTTCGGGACTAGCGGGAGCCCAGATACGCAGTATTTT.

This clonotype came up many times. V and J are TRBV5-1 and TRBJ1-3; TRBD1 aligns across 8 bases. Germline V gene sequence: CDR1 SGHRS, CDR2 YFSETQ. J lost 3 bases, V lost 0 bases, and 5 bases had no gene match. This CDR3 has 16 amino acids. As DNA, the CDR3 is TGCGCCAGCAGCTTGGCCGGGACAGGCTATGGAAACACCATATATTTT. Translated: CASSLAGTGYGNTIYF.

This clonotype has a count of ten or more. The V gene is TRBV7-9, the J gene TRBJ1-4; D is perhaps TRBD1 (5 bases). Germline CDR1 reads SEHNR; CDR2 reads FQNEAQ (reference sequence). The V and J ends lost 4 bases and 7 bases respectively, with 19 bases between them. The CDR3 extends over 16 amino acids. The CDR3 DNA is TGTGCCAGCAGCTCCTTTAGGCAGGGCGAAGGTGAAAAACTGTTTTTT. Protein: CASSSFRQGEGEKLFF. Full variable domain (remainder filled in from reference TRBV7-9 and TRBJ1-4): DTGVSQNPRHKITKRGQNVTFRCDPISEHNRLYWYRQTLGQGPEFLTYFQNEAQLEKSRLLSDRFSAERPKGSFSTLEIQRTEQGDSAMYLCASSSFRQGEGEKLFFGSGTQLSVL.

This clonotype was picked up many times. The chain joins TRBV5-6 to TRBJ1-4; D possibly corresponds to TRBD1 (5 bases). The V gene's germline CDR1 is SGHDT and CDR2 YYEEEE. V gave up 1 base and J gave up 11 bases, with 12 bases separating them. The CDR3 contains 13 residues. The CDR3, as DNA: TGTGCCAGCAGCTTGTCTTCAGGGTGGAAACTGTTTTTT. This translates into CASSLSSGWKLFF.

At least ten counts were recorded for this clonotype. The chain recombines TRBV11-2 with TRBJ2-7, with 8 bases lining up with TRBD1. The CDR3 is 14 residues long. Germline lookup yields CDR1 SGHAT and CDR2 FQNNGV. After removal of 1 base from V and 7 bases from J, the junction contained 6 bases not matched to a gene. The CDR3 bases are TGTGCCAGCAGCTTAGCCAGGGGGCTGGGGGAGCAGTACTTC. Its translation: CASSLARGLGEQYF.

This clonotype has just a few counts. This chain's CDR3 is CATSEGALETQYF. DNA for the CDR3: TGTGCCACCAGCGAGGGGGCACTGGAGACCCAGTACTTC. The J gene is TRBJ2-5, the V gene TRBV24-1; the match to TRBD1 covers 7 bases. Per the germline V gene, CDR1 is KGHDR and CDR2 is SFDVKD. Unmatched junction bases numbered 6, after V lost 7 bases and J lost 5 bases. The CDR3 has 13 residues.

This clonotype was seen repeatedly, ten times or more. The V gene is TRBV28, the J gene TRBJ2-7; D unresolved. The germline V gene encodes CDR1 MDHEN and CDR2 SYDVKM. This CDR3 region has 15 residues. The V gene lost 4 bases and the J gene lost 0 bases, with 13 bases spanning the gap. The CDR3 DNA sequence: TGTGCCAGCAGTTCCCCAGGTTTGGGCTCCTACGAGCAGTACTTC. Protein sequence: CASSSPGLGSYEQYF. Based on the CDR3 plus reference TRBV28 and TRBJ2-7, the full variable domain is DVKVTQSSRYLVKRTGEKVFLECVQDMDHENMFWYRQDPGLGLRLIYFSYDVKMKEKGDIPEGYSVSREKKERFSLILESASTNQTSMYLCASSSPGLGSYEQYFGPGTRLTVT.

The chain is built from TRBV2 and TRBJ1-5; no firm D call. V was pared by 4 bases and J by 2 bases, with 9 bases between. This CDR3 has 14 amino acids. In germline, CDR1 is SNHLY, CDR2 FYNNEI. Here the CDR3 DNA reads TGTGCCAGCAGTGTAAGGGAGGGCAATCAGCCCCAGCATTTT. Amino acid sequence: CASSVREGNQPQHF.

In this sample, this clonotype turned up once. Just one base apart from a much larger clone, this may be a read error. This rearrangement joins TRBV4-2 to TRBJ2-5; TRBD2 aligns across 9 bases. This CDR3 spans 16 amino acids. V lost 4 bases to trimming and J lost 4 bases; unmatched junction nucleotides: 10. The germline CDR1 and CDR2 sequences are LGHNA and YNFKEQ. The CDR3 DNA follows: TGTGCCAGCAGCCGTGGGAGCGGGGGGAGCCGAGAGACCCAGTACTTC. Its protein product is CASSRGSGGSRETQYF.

This clonotype was counted ten times or more. This chain joins TRBV19 and TRBJ2-5, with D possibly matching TRBD2 (6 bases). Trimming removed 7 bases from V and 1 base from J, with 13 bases in between. Germline V CDR1 and CDR2: LNHDA, SQIVND (reference sequence). The CDR3 has 14 residues. CDR3 nucleotides: TGTGCCAGTAAGGGGAGGTACTTCCAAGAGACCCAGTACTTC. Translated, it gives CASKGRYFQETQYF. Looking up the rest from reference TRBV19 and TRBJ2-5 gives the full variable domain: DGGITQSPKYLFRKEGQNVTLSCEQNLNHDAMYWYRQDPGQGLRLIYYSQIVNDFQKGDIAEGYSVSREKKESFPLTVTSAQKNPTAFYLCASKGRYFQETQYFGPGTRLLVL.

This clonotype was detected many times. V gene TRBV7-2 combines with J gene TRBJ2-5; D is undetermined. Germline loops: CDR1 SGHTA, CDR2 FQGNSA. V lost 0 bases to trimming and J lost 4 bases, with 9 bases between them. This CDR3 spans 14 amino acids. Written as DNA, the CDR3 is TGTGCCAGCAGCTTAGCGGGTTTAGGAGAGACCCAGTACTTC. This encodes CASSLAGLGETQYF. Full variable domain (rest looked up from reference TRBV7-2 and TRBJ2-5): GAGVSQSPSNKVTEKGKDVELRCDPISGHTALYWYRQSLGQGLEFLIYFQGNSAPDKSGLPSDRFSAERTGGSVSTLTIQRTQQEDSAVYLCASSLAGLGETQYFGPGTRLLVL.

This clonotype was found many times. The CDR3 here is CASTFGAGKPGYTF. The CDR3 DNA follows: TGTGCCAGCACCTTCGGTGCGGGTAAGCCCGGCTACACCTTC. The V call is TRBV12-3 or TRBV12-4, the J call TRBJ1-2; no firm D call. The CDR3 has 14 residues. Between the trimmed V and J ends, which lost 7 bases and 8 bases, there was a span of 20 bases.

Many counts were recorded for this clonotype. Being one base from a much bigger clone, this may be a read error. V usage is TRBV7-9 and J usage is TRBJ2-1, with 11 positions matching TRBD1. Looked up from germline, CDR1 is SEHNR and CDR2 is FQNEAQ (reference sequence). The CDR3 contains 14 residues. Unmatched junction bases numbered 2, after V lost 5 bases and J lost 5 bases. This CDR3 is CASSTGQGDNEQFF. The CDR3 region has the DNA TGTGCCAGCAGCACGGGACAGGGGGACAATGAGCAGTTCTTC.

The table lists this clonotype with a few counts. The chain couples TRBV7-9 to TRBJ2-2; D is ambiguous. The CDR3 has 14 amino acids. The germline gives CDR1 SEHNR, CDR2 FQNEAQ (reference sequence). V was trimmed by 1 base and J by 1 base, leaving 4 bases between them. The DNA for the CDR3 is TGTGCCAGCAGCTTAGACCAGAACACCGGGGAGCTGTTTTTT. This gives the protein CASSLDQNTGELFF.

This chain links TRBV20-1 with TRBJ1-2; tentatively, D is TRBD1 (5 bases). The CDR3 is 12 residues long. Germline V gives CDR1 DFQATT, CDR2 SNEGSKA (reference sequence). The CDR3 protein is CRSAGGNYGYTF. The CDR3, as DNA: TGCCGAAGCGCCGGGGGGAACTATGGCTACACCTTC.

This clonotype was seen repeatedly, ten times or more. The V call is TRBV4-3, the J call TRBJ1-2, with D maybe TRBD1 (6 bases). The CDR3 contains 15 residues. Between the trimmed V and J ends, which lost 1 base and 4 bases, there was a span of 13 bases. Germline assignment: CDR1 LGHNA and CDR2 YSLEER. CDR3 bases: TGCGCCAGCAGCCAAGGCACAGGGAATGGCTATGGCTACACCTTC. Translating gives CASSQGTGNGYGYTF.

The table lists this clonotype with many counts. CDR3 in amino acids: CASSQEVLGGNYGYTF. The CDR3 bases are TGCGCCAGCAGCCAAGAGGTTTTGGGCGGAAACTATGGCTACACCTTC. The chain uses TRBV4-3 and TRBJ1-2, with D unresolved. Germline V CDR1 and CDR2: LGHNA, YSLEER. The CDR3 length is 16 residues. V lost 0 bases and J 2 bases, leaving 13 bases between the germline ends.

This clonotype has ten or more counts. The chain carries TRBV12-3 or TRBV12-4 and TRBJ2-5; D remains ambiguous. The CDR3 is made up of 11 amino acids. V shed 6 bases and J shed 2 bases, with 4 bases lying between them. In DNA, the CDR3 is TGTGCCAGCAGGAGACAAGAGACCCAGTACTTC. The encoded protein is CASRRQETQYF.

This clonotype was seen a few times. The chain carries TRBV7-2 and TRBJ2-5; 9 bases line up with TRBD2. After removal of 0 bases from V and 3 bases from J, the junction contained 2 bases not matched to a gene. Germline V gives CDR1 SGHTA, CDR2 FQGNSA. The CDR3 runs 15 residues. The CDR3 bases are TGTGCCAGCAGCTTAGCGGGGACTAGCAAAGAGACCCAGTACTTC. It yields the protein CASSLAGTSKETQYF.

In its sample, this clonotype was seen many times. J is TRBJ1-2 and V is TRBV6-1; D is ambiguous. The V gene's germline CDR1 is MNHNS and CDR2 SASEGT. The CDR3 length is 11 residues. Trimming took 10 bases from V and 4 from J, leaving 10 bases between them. Here the CDR3 DNA reads TGTGCCATCGGGGTTACCTATGGCTACACCTTC. Translation gives CAIGVTYGYTF.

This clonotype was recorded at least ten times. This chain links TRBV28 with TRBJ1-5, with D hard to call. This CDR3 spans 15 amino acids. V was trimmed by 2 bases and J by 7 bases, leaving 15 bases between them. CDR1 is MDHEN and CDR2 is SYDVKM in the germline V gene. CDR3 region: CASSLGLRGRQPQHF. CDR3 in DNA: TGTGCCAGCAGTTTAGGGCTGCGGGGTAGGCAGCCCCAGCATTTT. Complete variable domain (other parts from reference TRBV28 and TRBJ1-5): DVKVTQSSRYLVKRTGEKVFLECVQDMDHENMFWYRQDPGLGLRLIYFSYDVKMKEKGDIPEGYSVSREKKERFSLILESASTNQTSMYLCASSLGLRGRQPQHFGDGTRLSIL.